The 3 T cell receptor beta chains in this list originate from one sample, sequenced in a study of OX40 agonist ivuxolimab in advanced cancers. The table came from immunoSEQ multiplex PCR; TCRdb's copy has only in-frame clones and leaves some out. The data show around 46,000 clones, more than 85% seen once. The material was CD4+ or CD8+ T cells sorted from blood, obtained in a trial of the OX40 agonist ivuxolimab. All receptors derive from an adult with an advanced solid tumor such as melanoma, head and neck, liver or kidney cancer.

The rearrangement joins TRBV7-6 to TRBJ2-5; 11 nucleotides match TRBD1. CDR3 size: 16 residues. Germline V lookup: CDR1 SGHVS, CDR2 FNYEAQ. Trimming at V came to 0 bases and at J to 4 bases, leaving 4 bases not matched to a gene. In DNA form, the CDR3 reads TGTGCCAGCAGCTTAGCGGGACAGGGGGTGAGAGAGACCCAGTACTTC. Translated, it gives CASSLAGQGVRETQYF.

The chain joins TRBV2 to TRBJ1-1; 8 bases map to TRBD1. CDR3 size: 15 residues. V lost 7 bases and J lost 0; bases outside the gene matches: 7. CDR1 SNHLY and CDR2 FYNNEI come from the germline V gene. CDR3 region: CASTAGQGVNTEAFF. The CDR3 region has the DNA TGTGCCAGCACCGCTGGACAGGGAGTGAACACTGAAGCTTTCTTT.

CDR3: CASSQGTGLGEQYF. The CDR3, as DNA: TGCGCCAGCAGCCAAGGGACAGGATTAGGCGAGCAGTACTTC. V usage is TRBV4-1 and J usage is TRBJ2-7; 7 bases agree with TRBD1. The CDR3 extends over 14 amino acids. Germline V gene data show CDR1 as MGHRA and CDR2 as YSYEKL. Germline trimming cut 1 base from V and 6 bases from J; bases unmatched to any gene: 6.